This record covers a single T cell receptor beta chain. Through a sample-barcoded 5' primer and a J-beta primer mix, a second PCR was run for roughly 6 to 11 cycles. Each cDNA molecule was tagged by a template-switch adaptor with 12 random nucleotides. Each CDR3 protein gets one entry after TCRdb re-called the 5' RACE reads with MiXCR. The sample shows fewer than 1,000,000 distinct CDR3 sequences, under 45% of them seen only once. The data stem from a study of blood T cells in healthy people across ages. Trimming removed 0 bases from V and 10 bases from J, with 13 bases in between. The CDR3 runs to 14 residues. The germline CDR1 and CDR2 sequences are SGHKS and YYEKEE (reference sequence).

The sequence derives from a man in his 60s in good health. The sample comprised blood. V is TRBV5-5 and J is TRBJ1-4; the D gene is possibly TRBD1 (5 bases). The DNA for the CDR3 is TGTGCCAGCAGCTTGGGCCAGGGTGGAACAAAACTGTTTTTT. The encoded protein is CASSLGQGGTKLFF.